The rows below give T cell receptor beta chains drawn from one sample of a study of blood T cell repertoires in COVID-19. Clones were read by immunoSEQ multiplex PCR, and TCRdb kept only the in-frame ones, dropping some. The sample records 200,000 to 250,000 clones, around four fifths being singletons. What was sequenced was peripheral blood. These receptors all stem from a man in his forties or fifties with acute or convalescent COVID-19. CDR3s include the opening cysteine and the closing phenylalanine or tryptophan. A D gene is named only where the DNA matches it firmly. Size is omitted from some rows. Given values are once, few, many or a class for expanded clones.

clone_size: -
j_call: TRBJ1-1
cdr3_length: 15
d_call: -
v_call: TRBV12-2
cdr3_aa: CASRLRINRVTEAFF
cdr3_nt: TGTGCAAGTCGCCTACGCATTAACAGGGTTACTGAAGCTTTCTTT

clone_size: -
j_call: TRBJ1-1
cdr3_length: 15
d_call: -
v_call: TRBV5-5
cdr3_aa: CASRSFGLGGPEAFF
cdr3_nt: TGTGCCAGCAGAAGTTTCGGCCTCGGGGGACCTGAAGCTTTCTTT

clone_size: -
j_call: TRBJ2-2
cdr3_length: 13
d_call: -
v_call: TRBV10-3
cdr3_aa: CAINSQGGGELFF
cdr3_nt: TGTGCCATCAACTCCCAGGGTGGAGGGGAGCTGTTTTTT

clone_size: -
j_call: TRBJ2-7
cdr3_length: 15
d_call: -
v_call: TRBV5-6
cdr3_aa: CASSLFVLEAYEQYF
cdr3_nt: TGTGCCAGCAGCTTGTTTGTTCTAGAAGCCTACGAGCAGTACTTC

clone_size: -
j_call: TRBJ2-7
cdr3_length: 15
d_call: TRBD2
v_call: TRBV19
cdr3_aa: CASSMGLERTYEQYF
cdr3_nt: TGTGCCAGTAGTATGGGACTAGAACGAACCTACGAGCAGTACTTC

clone_size: -
j_call: TRBJ2-5
cdr3_length: 15
d_call: TRBD2
v_call: TRBV9
cdr3_aa: CASSHLGGGEETQYF
cdr3_nt: TGTGCCAGCAGCCACCTGGGCGGGGGGGAAGAGACCCAGTACTTC

clone_size: -
j_call: TRBJ1-1
cdr3_length: 13
d_call: -
v_call: TRBV5-1
cdr3_aa: CASMSGMNTEAFF
cdr3_nt: TGCGCCAGCATGTCGGGGATGAACACTGAAGCTTTCTTT

clone_size: -
j_call: TRBJ1-2
cdr3_length: 13
d_call: -
v_call: TRBV30
cdr3_aa: CAWATISTYGYTF
cdr3_nt: TGTGCCTGGGCAACCATAAGCACCTATGGCTACACCTTC

clone_size: -
j_call: TRBJ1-2
cdr3_length: 14
d_call: -
v_call: TRBV2
cdr3_aa: CASSTQTGNYGYTF
cdr3_nt: TGTGCCAGCAGTACCCAGACAGGAAACTATGGCTACACCTTC

clone_size: -
j_call: TRBJ1-1
cdr3_length: 15
d_call: -
v_call: TRBV25-1
cdr3_aa: CASRSQGGGHTEAFF
cdr3_nt: TGTGCCAGCAGATCACAGGGAGGGGGTCACACTGAAGCTTTCTTT

clone_size: -
j_call: TRBJ2-1
cdr3_length: 15
d_call: TRBD2
v_call: TRBV10-1
cdr3_aa: CASSEEREGNNEQFF
cdr3_nt: TGCGCCAGCAGTGAAGAGCGGGAGGGCAACAATGAGCAGTTCTTC

clone_size: -
j_call: TRBJ2-7
cdr3_length: 16
d_call: TRBD1
v_call: TRBV6-1
cdr3_aa: CASSEGMGQGAGEQYF
cdr3_nt: TGTGCCAGCAGTGAAGGAATGGGACAGGGGGCAGGGGAGCAGTACTTC

clone_size: -
j_call: TRBJ1-3
cdr3_length: 14
d_call: -
v_call: TRBV30
cdr3_aa: CAWGSGFSGNTIYF
cdr3_nt: TGTGCCTGGGGATCCGGGTTCTCTGGAAACACCATATATTTT

clone_size: -
j_call: TRBJ1-5
cdr3_length: 16
d_call: TRBD1
v_call: TRBV5-6
cdr3_aa: CASSGGTGVYNQPQHF
cdr3_nt: TGTGCCAGCAGCGGAGGGACAGGGGTTTACAATCAGCCCCAGCATTTT

clone_size: once
j_call: TRBJ1-1
cdr3_length: 11
d_call: -
v_call: TRBV3-1/TRBV3-2
cdr3_aa: CASSLQGQAFF
cdr3_nt: TGTGCCAGCAGCCTACAGGGCCAAGCTTTCTTT

clone_size: -
j_call: TRBJ1-5
cdr3_length: 16
d_call: -
v_call: TRBV6-4
cdr3_aa: CASSDGGEGSNQPQHF
cdr3_nt: TGTGCCAGCAGTGACGGGGGGGAGGGAAGCAATCAGCCCCAGCATTTT

clone_size: -
j_call: TRBJ2-1
cdr3_length: 15
d_call: -
v_call: TRBV6-2/TRBV6-3
cdr3_aa: CASSYLLDPGNEQFF
cdr3_nt: TGTGCCAGCAGTTATCTGCTAGACCCGGGGAATGAGCAGTTCTTC

clone_size: few
j_call: TRBJ1-2
cdr3_length: 14
d_call: TRBD1
v_call: TRBV5-4
cdr3_aa: CASSVSQGNYGYTF
cdr3_nt: TGTGCCAGCAGCGTTTCACAGGGGAACTATGGCTACACCTTC

clone_size: -
j_call: TRBJ2-7
cdr3_length: 13
d_call: -
v_call: TRBV6-5
cdr3_aa: CASSRDILYEQYF
cdr3_nt: TGTGCCAGCAGCCGGGACATCCTCTACGAGCAGTACTTC

clone_size: -
j_call: TRBJ1-3
cdr3_length: 13
d_call: -
v_call: TRBV4-2
cdr3_aa: CASSLRLPNTIYF
cdr3_nt: TGTGCCAGCAGCCTCAGGTTGCCGAACACCATATATTTT

clone_size: -
j_call: TRBJ1-2
cdr3_length: 19
d_call: TRBD1
v_call: TRBV5-1
cdr3_aa: CASRPGAQGAIQSNYGYTF
cdr3_nt: TGCGCCAGCAGACCTGGAGCACAGGGGGCCATCCAATCAAACTATGGCTACACCTTC

clone_size: -
j_call: TRBJ2-6
cdr3_length: 18
d_call: TRBD2
v_call: TRBV5-1
cdr3_aa: CASSFTVAGISGANVLTF
cdr3_nt: TGCGCCAGCAGCTTTACGGTAGCGGGTATCTCTGGGGCCAACGTCCTGACTTTC

clone_size: -
j_call: TRBJ2-4
cdr3_length: 13
d_call: -
v_call: TRBV12-3/TRBV12-4
cdr3_aa: CASSFLEGNIQYF
cdr3_nt: TGTGCCAGCAGTTTCCTAGAGGGAAACATTCAGTACTTC

clone_size: -
j_call: TRBJ2-1
cdr3_length: 16
d_call: -
v_call: TRBV15
cdr3_aa: CATSTTTVKAYDEQFF
cdr3_nt: TGTGCCACCAGCACAACCACAGTGAAGGCCTACGATGAGCAGTTCTTC

clone_size: -
j_call: TRBJ1-2
cdr3_length: 17
d_call: TRBD1
v_call: TRBV2
cdr3_aa: CASSEGTGALGSYGYTF
cdr3_nt: TGTGCCAGCAGTGAAGGGACAGGGGCCCTCGGGAGCTATGGCTACACCTTC

clone_size: -
j_call: TRBJ2-7
cdr3_length: 16
d_call: TRBD1
v_call: TRBV10-3
cdr3_aa: CAISETGQEYTYEQYF
cdr3_nt: TGTGCCATCAGTGAGACGGGACAGGAGTATACCTACGAGCAGTACTTC

clone_size: -
j_call: TRBJ1-1
cdr3_length: 15
d_call: -
v_call: TRBV4-2
cdr3_aa: CASSQVLRAETEAFF
cdr3_nt: TGTGCCAGCAGCCAAGTTCTCAGGGCGGAGACTGAAGCTTTCTTT

clone_size: -
j_call: TRBJ2-1
cdr3_length: 14
d_call: -
v_call: TRBV4-1
cdr3_aa: CASSQERASDEQFF
cdr3_nt: TGCGCCAGCAGCCAAGAGCGGGCTAGCGATGAGCAGTTCTTC

clone_size: -
j_call: TRBJ2-3
cdr3_length: 12
d_call: -
v_call: TRBV27
cdr3_aa: CASSSGTDTQYF
cdr3_nt: TGTGCCAGCAGTTCTGGCACAGATACGCAGTATTTT

clone_size: -
j_call: TRBJ1-1
cdr3_length: 13
d_call: -
v_call: TRBV29-1
cdr3_aa: CSAEEQLNTEAFF
cdr3_nt: TGCAGCGCCGAGGAGCAGTTGAACACTGAAGCTTTCTTT